The 5 T cell receptor beta chains in this list originate from one sample, sequenced in a study of blood T cell repertoires in COVID-19. Method: immunoSEQ multiplex PCR; TCRdb's copy keeps in-frame clones and lacks some. This table has roughly 310,000 clones, roughly 88% appearing once. Sample: peripheral blood. These receptors came from a woman in her 50s with active or convalescent COVID-19.

The rearrangement joins TRBV7-2 to TRBJ1-2; no reliable D call. CDR1 SGHTA and CDR2 FQGNSA come from the germline V gene. The V end was cut by 5 bases, the J end by 8 bases, with 15 bases between. This CDR3 has 13 residues. The CDR3 DNA reads TGTGCCAGCAGCCTACCCACTTCGAGGGGCTACACCTTC. Its translation: CASSLPTSRGYTF.

This rearrangement joins TRBV25-1 to TRBJ1-6, with TRBD1 matching over 9 bases. This CDR3 is built from 17 residues. V shed 4 bases, J shed 8 bases, and the junction held 12 bases outside the gene matches. The germline V gene encodes CDR1 MGHDK and CDR2 SYGVNS. The CDR3 loop is CASSAFPGQGFDSPLHF. CDR3 nucleotide sequence: TGTGCCAGCAGTGCCTTCCCGGGACAGGGTTTTGATTCACCCCTCCACTTT. Filled out from reference TRBV25-1 and TRBJ1-6, the complete variable domain reads EADIYQTPRYLVIGTGKKITLECSQTMGHDKMYWYQQDPGMELHLIHYSYGVNSTEKGDLSSESTVSRIRTEHFPLTLESARPSHTSQYLCASSAFPGQGFDSPLHFGNGTRLTVT.

V usage is TRBV7-3 and J usage is TRBJ2-3, with D possibly matching TRBD2 (5 bases). The V gene's germline CDR1 is SGHTA and CDR2 FQGTGA. The CDR3 runs 16 residues. Trimming removed 2 bases at V and 2 bases at J, with 14 bases between. In nucleotides, the CDR3 is TGTGCCAGCAGCTTAGGGGTAGCGCCCGTCACAGATACGCAGTATTTT. It specifies CASSLGVAPVTDTQYF. The entire variable domain, with the rest obtained from reference TRBV7-3 and TRBJ2-3, is as follows: GAGVSQTPSNKVTEKGKYVELRCDPISGHTALYWYRQSLGQGPEFLIYFQGTGAADDSGLPNDRFFAVRPEGSVSTLKIQRTERGDSAVYLCASSLGVAPVTDTQYFGPGTRLTVL.

The chain uses TRBV20-1 and TRBJ2-4; D gene ambiguous. There are 16 residues in the CDR3. CDR1 is DFQATT and CDR2 is SNEGSKA in the germline V gene (reference sequence). V lost 3 bases and J lost 0, with 15 bases in between. The chain's CDR3 is CSASMSTMLAKNIQYF. The CDR3 DNA reads TGCAGTGCTAGTATGTCCACTATGTTAGCCAAAAACATTCAGTACTTC.

The rearrangement links TRBV5-1 to TRBJ2-7; 9 bases map to TRBD1. The trim removed 1 base at V and 3 bases at J, leaving 5 bases unmatched. The V gene's germline CDR1 is SGHRS and CDR2 YFSETQ. The CDR3 is 15 residues long. CDR3 in amino acids: CASSLITGGLYEQYF. CDR3 DNA: TGCGCCAGCAGCTTGATAACAGGGGGCCTCTACGAGCAGTACTTC.